Listed here are 25 T cell receptor beta chains from one sample, sequenced in a study of T-cell reconstitution after alpha-beta-depleted transplantation in children. TCRbeta library construction was performed incorporating unique molecular identifiers. Each CDR3 protein is one row after TCRdb ran MiXCR on the PCR reads. The repertoire includes under 75,000 distinct CDR3 sequences, under 13% of them detected once, and less than 15% sits in the top ten. The sample consisted of PBMCs, taken before TCRalphabeta/CD19-depleted stem cell transplant. The source of these receptors is a boy under 18 with acute myeloid leukemia, due to receive a stem cell transplant.

The count of this clonotype is one. It may be a read error: a sequence one base away is much more abundant. V is TRBV10-3 and J is TRBJ1-2; D possibly corresponds to TRBD1 (5 bases). CDR1 and CDR2 from the germline V gene are ENHRY and SYGVKD. The CDR3 length is 13 residues. V was shortened by 3 bases and J by 10 bases, with 15 bases between the two germline ends. CDR3: CAISDLTGGDYTF. The CDR3 region has the DNA TGTGCCATCAGTGACCTTACAGGAGGTGACTACACCTTC.

In its sample, this clonotype was seen many times. J is TRBJ2-7 and V is TRBV9, with D possibly TRBD1 on 6 matching bases. This CDR3 contains 14 residues. V was trimmed by 0 bases and J by 3 bases, leaving 10 bases between them. Germline-derived CDR1 and CDR2 are SGDLS and YYNGEE. This CDR3 is CASSVEGERYEQYF. The CDR3 DNA sequence: TGTGCCAGCAGCGTAGAGGGGGAGCGCTACGAGCAGTACTTC.

This clonotype was seen ten or more times. The genes are TRBV3-1 and TRBJ2-3, with D perhaps matching TRBD1 or TRBD2 (5 bases each). Trimming shortened V by 1 base and J by 5 bases, and 13 bases separated the two germline ends. Looked up from germline, CDR1 is LGHDT and CDR2 is YNNKEL (reference sequence). CDR3 length equals 15 residues. CDR3 sequence reads: CASSQGTGHVDTQYF. In DNA form, the CDR3 reads TGTGCCAGCAGCCAAGGGACGGGGCATGTAGATACGCAGTATTTT.

Details on this clonotype: This may come from a read error, since a much larger clone is one base off. V and J are TRBV7-8 and TRBJ2-6; either TRBD1 or TRBD2 may fit D (5 bases each). Germline CDR1 and CDR2: SGHVS and FQNEAQ. The CDR3 consists of 15 residues. CDR3 DNA: TGTGCCAGCAGCTTACTAGCCTCTGGGGCCAGCGTCCTGACTTTT. Protein product: CASSLLASGASVLTF. The full variable domain, its missing parts supplied by reference TRBV7-8 and TRBJ2-6, is GAGVSQSPRYKVAKRGQDVALRCDPISGHVSLFWYQQALGQGPEFLTYFQNEAQLDKSGLPSDRFFAERPEGSVSTLKIQRTQQEDSAVYLCASSLLASGASVLTFGAGSRLTVL.

This clonotype occurred many times. This chain uses TRBV12-3 or TRBV12-4 with TRBJ2-2; D possibly corresponds to TRBD1 (7 bases). Trimming removed 3 bases from V and 5 bases from J, with 10 bases in between. The CDR3 covers 14 residues. The CDR3 sequence: CASSFQGGTGELFF. Written as DNA, the CDR3 is TGTGCCAGCAGTTTTCAGGGGGGAACCGGGGAGCTGTTTTTT.

With regard to this clonotype: A clone one base away is much larger, so this may be a read error. The chain recombines TRBV6-1 with TRBJ2-6; D ambiguous. Per the germline V gene, CDR1 is MNHNS and CDR2 is SASEGT. V was trimmed by 5 bases and J by 6 bases, leaving 14 bases between them. The CDR3 is 15 amino acids. CDR3 sequence (DNA): TGTGCCAGCAGTCGTCGGACCCCTGTGGCCAACGTCCTGACTTTC. Protein: CASSRRTPVANVLTF.

This clonotype was seen repeatedly, ten times or more. The CDR3 DNA reads TGCAGTGCTAGAGACCCTTGGACGGGCTATGGCTACACCTTC. Translation: CSARDPWTGYGYTF. The chain joins TRBV20-1 to TRBJ1-2; D remains ambiguous. V was pared by 0 bases and J by 4 bases, with 12 bases between. The germline V gene has CDR1 DFQATT and CDR2 SNEGSKA (reference sequence). The CDR3 extends over 14 amino acids.

This clonotype was seen at least ten times. V gene TRBV18 combines with J gene TRBJ2-5; no reliable D call. V lost 3 bases, J lost 2 bases, and 7 bases lay in between. Germline values: CDR1 KGHSH, CDR2 LQKENI. The CDR3 runs to 13 residues. CDR3 DNA sequence: TGTGCCAGCTCACCCTCCGGGCAAGAGACCCAGTACTTC. Translating it yields CASSPSGQETQYF.

This clonotype was seen ten or more times. This chain connects TRBV7-9 to TRBJ2-3; 10 positions agree with TRBD2. V lost 2 bases and J lost 13; bases outside the gene matches: 12. Germline lookup yields CDR1 SEHNR and CDR2 FQNEAQ (reference sequence). This CDR3 is built from 15 residues. CDR3 loop: CASSLSLLAGDLEYF. As DNA, the CDR3 is TGTGCCAGCAGCTTAAGCTTGCTAGCGGGAGATCTGGAGTATTTT. The full variable domain, rest sourced from reference TRBV7-9 and TRBJ2-3, is DTGVSQNPRHKITKRGQNVTFRCDPISEHNRLYWYRQTLGQGPEFLTYFQNEAQLEKSRLLSDRFSAERPKGSFSTLEIQRTEQGDSAMYLCASSLSLLAGDLEYFGPGTRLTVL.

This clonotype has ten or more counts. This chain joins TRBV6-2 or TRBV6-3 and TRBJ2-4; TRBD2 is a possible D gene (6 bases). The germline CDR1 and CDR2 sequences are MNHEY and SVGEGT. There are 16 residues in the CDR3. Between the trimmed V and J ends, which lost 2 bases and 2 bases, there was a span of 13 bases. CDR3 sequence reads: CASSYRGGVSKNIQYF. In nucleotides, the CDR3 is TGTGCCAGCAGTTACCGGGGAGGTGTTTCCAAAAACATTCAGTACTTC.

This clonotype has a count of ten or more. V is TRBV11-2 and J is TRBJ2-2, with D possibly TRBD2 on 6 matching bases. V was pared by 3 bases and J by 6 bases, with 14 bases between. The length of the CDR3 is 15 residues. Germline V gives CDR1 SGHAT, CDR2 FQNNGV. CDR3 region: CASSFVAGLSGELFF. CDR3 nucleotides: TGTGCCAGCAGCTTTGTCGCGGGACTTTCCGGGGAGCTGTTTTTT.

V gene TRBV30 combines with J gene TRBJ1-1, with a possible D match to TRBD1 (6 bases). This CDR3 region has 15 residues. Germline V gene sequence: CDR1 GTSNPN, CDR2 SVGIG (reference sequence). Trimming took off 5 bases at V and 5 bases at J, with 21 bases between the two ends. This CDR3 reads CAWGLSGQIRTEAFF. The CDR3 coding sequence is TGTGCCTGGGGGCTTTCGGGACAAATTCGGACTGAAGCTTTCTTT.

This clonotype was recorded at least ten times. This chain uses TRBV10-3 with TRBJ1-4; D gene ambiguous. Looked up from germline, CDR1 is ENHRY and CDR2 is SYGVKD. This CDR3 has 14 amino acids. V dropped 3 bases and J dropped 4 bases, with 9 bases sitting between them. The CDR3 is CAISELSDNEKLFF. Here the CDR3 DNA reads TGTGCCATCAGTGAACTCTCAGATAATGAAAAACTGTTTTTT.

This clonotype was recorded many times. V usage is TRBV27 and J usage is TRBJ2-5; TRBD2 agrees at 7 bases. The V gene's germline CDR1 is MNHEY and CDR2 SMNVEV (reference sequence). This CDR3 contains 11 residues. J was trimmed by 9 bases and V by 8 bases; bases with no gene match: 6. DNA for the CDR3: TGTGCCAGCGGGGGGGGTTGGGCCCAGTACTTC. Its protein is CASGGGWAQYF.

The sample holds many counts of this clonotype. The CDR3 loop is CASGVGGGRGNEQFF. The CDR3 DNA follows: TGTGCCAGCGGTGTGGGGGGCGGGAGAGGAAATGAGCAGTTCTTC. This rearrangement joins TRBV7-2 to TRBJ2-1, with a tentative D call TRBD2 (7 bases). V was cut by 8 bases and J by 7 bases, with 21 bases left in between. Germline CDR1 and CDR2: SGHTA and FQGNSA. The CDR3 sequence is 15 residues long. Full variable domain (missing parts from reference TRBV7-2 and TRBJ2-1): GAGVSQSPSNKVTEKGKDVELRCDPISGHTALYWYRQSLGQGLEFLIYFQGNSAPDKSGLPSDRFSAERTGGSVSTLTIQRTQQEDSAVYLCASGVGGGRGNEQFFGPGTRLTVL.

Ten or more counts support this clonotype. CDR3 sequence (DNA): TGTGCCAGCAGCACGGGGGACAGGGTGGACACTGAAGCTTTCTTT. Translating it yields CASSTGDRVDTEAFF. The chain is built from TRBV5-5 and TRBJ1-1; 9 nucleotides align to TRBD1. The junction had 7 bases not matched to a gene; V was cut back by 4 bases and J by 3 bases. This CDR3 contains 15 residues. Germline V gene data show CDR1 as SGHKS and CDR2 as YYEKEE (reference sequence).

This clonotype was detected many times. The chain carries TRBV7-3 and TRBJ2-1; 9 bases fit TRBD2. CDR1 is SGHTA and CDR2 is FQGTGA in the germline V gene. The junction had 14 bases not matched to a gene; V was cut back by 5 bases and J by 6 bases. The CDR3 loop spans 17 amino acids. The CDR3 region has the DNA TGTGCCAGCAGCCGGAGTCCCCCGGGACTAGCTTCCAATGAGCAGTTCTTC. Amino acids: CASSRSPPGLASNEQFF.

This clonotype showed up many times. The chain couples TRBV12-3 or TRBV12-4 to TRBJ1-2; D is unclear. Trimming stripped 8 bases from V and 0 bases from J, with 7 bases between. This CDR3 region has 12 residues. The CDR3 sequence: CASLTPNYGYTF. The CDR3 DNA follows: TGTGCCAGCCTTACCCCTAACTATGGCTACACCTTC.

There are many counts of this clonotype. CDR3 bases: TGCAGTGCTACCCGGGACTTCCTTATGGAGCAGTTCTTC. As protein: CSATRDFLMEQFF. The chain has TRBV20-1 and TRBJ2-1, with a possible D match to TRBD2 (6 bases). The V gene's germline CDR1 is DFQATT and CDR2 SNEGSKA (reference sequence). The CDR3 consists of 13 residues. V lost 4 bases and J 10 bases, leaving 17 bases between the germline ends.

This clonotype has at least ten counts. This CDR3 is CASSLRGRGNYGYTF. The CDR3 DNA reads TGCGCCAGCAGCTTGCGAGGGAGGGGGAACTATGGCTACACCTTC. The gene calls are TRBV5-1 and TRBJ1-2; possible D gene TRBD1, 6 bases. Germline-derived CDR1 and CDR2 are SGHRS and YFSETQ. This CDR3 contains 15 residues. Deletions cut 1 base from V and 2 bases from J, with 12 bases between.

This clonotype was counted many times. The V and J genes are TRBV28 and TRBJ2-5; D gene unclear. V gave up 2 bases and J gave up 6 bases, with 7 bases separating them. Germline V gives CDR1 MDHEN, CDR2 SYDVKM. The CDR3 covers 12 residues. Here the CDR3 DNA reads TGTGCCAGCAGTTTACCAGCGCAGACCCAGTACTTC. Protein: CASSLPAQTQYF.

This rearrangement joins TRBV28 to TRBJ2-4; no reliable D call. The CDR3 is 13 amino acids. Germline V gene data show CDR1 as MDHEN and CDR2 as SYDVKM. V dropped 3 bases and J dropped 4 bases, with 7 bases sitting between them. This CDR3 reads CASSLASKNIQYF. The CDR3 region has the DNA TGTGCCAGCAGTTTGGCCTCGAAAAACATTCAGTACTTC.

This clonotype has at least ten counts. The rearrangement joins TRBV5-8 to TRBJ2-7, with D uncertain. The V gene's germline CDR1 is SGHTS and CDR2 YDEGEE. The length of the CDR3 is 13 residues. V lost 2 bases to trimming and J lost 2 bases, with 8 bases between them. The DNA for the CDR3 is TGTGCCAGCAGCTTCAACAGAGCCTACGAGCAGTACTTC. Protein sequence: CASSFNRAYEQYF.

In this sample, this clonotype turned up many times. This chain links TRBV7-9 with TRBJ1-5, with 8 bases that match TRBD1. The V segment lost 5 bases and the J segment 3 bases; nucleotides outside the gene matches: 6. CDR3 length: 15 amino acids. CDR1 and CDR2 from the germline V gene are SEHNR and FQNEAQ (reference sequence). The CDR3 DNA sequence: TGTGCCAGCAGCGACGGGACAGGCCACAATCAGCCCCAGCATTTT. Translating gives CASSDGTGHNQPQHF.

The table lists this clonotype with many counts. The V gene is TRBV2, the J gene TRBJ1-2, with a weak D call TRBD1 (5 bases). V was pared by 7 bases and J by 5 bases, with 11 bases between. This CDR3 has 12 residues. Germline loops: CDR1 SNHLY, CDR2 FYNNEI. The CDR3 loop is CASTTGGYGYTF. Here the CDR3 DNA reads TGTGCCAGCACTACCGGGGGTTATGGCTACACCTTC.